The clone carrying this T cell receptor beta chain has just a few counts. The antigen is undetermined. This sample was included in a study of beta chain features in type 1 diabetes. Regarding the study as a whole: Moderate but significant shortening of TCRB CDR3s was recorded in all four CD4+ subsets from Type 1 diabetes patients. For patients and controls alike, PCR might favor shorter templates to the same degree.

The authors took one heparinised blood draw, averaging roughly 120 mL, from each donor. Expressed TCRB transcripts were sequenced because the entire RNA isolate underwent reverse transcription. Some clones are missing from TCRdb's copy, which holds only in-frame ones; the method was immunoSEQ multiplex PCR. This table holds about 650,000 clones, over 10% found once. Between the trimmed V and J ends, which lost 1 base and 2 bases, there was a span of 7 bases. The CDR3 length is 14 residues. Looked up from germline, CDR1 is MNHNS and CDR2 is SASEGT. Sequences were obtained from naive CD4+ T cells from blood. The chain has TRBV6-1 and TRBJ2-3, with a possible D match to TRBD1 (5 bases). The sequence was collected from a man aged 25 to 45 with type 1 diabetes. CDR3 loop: CASSEVRATDTQYF. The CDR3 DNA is TGTGCCAGCAGTGAAGTCAGGGCCACAGATACGCAGTATTTT.